This TCR beta chain comes out of a study of blood T cells in healthy people across ages. Turning to the study itself: Template switching picked up about one barcoded beta molecule for each two T cells. Study outcomes and limitations: PBMC samples, being unsorted, prevented any conclusive comparison of naive and antigen-experienced cells.

Then a second PCR, running about 6 to 12 cycles, was carried out with a sample-barcoded 5' primer and a J-beta primer mix. A template-switch adaptor with 12 random nucleotides tagged each cDNA molecule. Samples each returned at least 2.5 million CDR3-containing paired-end reads. TCRdb analysed the 5' RACE reads with MiXCR anew, one entry per CDR3 protein. The sample consists of fewer than 900,000 distinct CDR3 sequences, about 37% of them appearing once. CDR3 size: 14 residues. Looked up from germline, CDR1 is SGHDN and CDR2 is FVKESK. With regard to this clonotype: The antigen remains unidentified.

What was sequenced was blood. The TCR sequence derives from a man aged 18 to 29 in good health. This chain uses TRBV14 with TRBJ2-1; no clear D. The J call may be in error: the DNA end matches TRBJ2-7 better. The CDR3 reads CASSRHPANNEQYF. The DNA for the CDR3 is TGTGCCAGCAGCCGACACCCGGCCAACAATGAGCAGTACTTC.